This paragraph covers one TCR beta chain sequence. This clone is a singleton in its sample. It lacks a known antigen. No much larger clone is present one base from it, and per-base qualities are unavailable. This sample was taken from a study of T cell responses to AZD1222 COVID-19 vaccine (dated by TCRdb to the early 2020s). With respect to the entire study: Because spike-specific TCR depth and breadth did not differ between the two schedules, AZD1222 recipients who got a second dose at roughly 4 weeks were pooled with those who got a second dose at roughly 12 weeks. TCR sequencing covered some 240 trial participants: nearly 210 given two doses of AZD1222 and 26 given two doses of MenACWY control vaccine. Trial participants were enrolled by age into 18-55, 56-69 and 70-plus year subgroups, with 148, 28 and 57 TCR-sequenced participants respectively.

General study outcomes and caveats: Most participants were white British and females outnumbered males, and the authors suggested that clonal diversity may have been underestimated. A significant rise in spike-specific TCR breadth and depth was observed after two AZD1222 doses relative to day 0 and relative to MenACWY recipients. In the small 56-69-year group, the increase in depth fell short of significance, most likely because of low power. Vaccine-associated CD4 TCRs spanned the whole spike protein, with dominant responses in regions 160-218 and 743-854. No day 14 peak-response samples were available, so repertoires were characterized only after the peak T cell response. Conclusions about previously exposed vaccinees were limited because only six AZD1222 recipients were SARS-CoV-2 seropositive at baseline. Nearly half of unique spike-specific TCRs reportedly recognized epitopes outside regions mutated in the B.1.351 and B.1.1.7 variants.

The CDR3 sequence holds 14 residues, the cysteine and phenylalanine included. The read is trimmed to its CDR3 DNA, 42 bases read in frame from base 1. The CDR3 regions of human TCRbeta chains were subjected to immunosequencing. On the study's bioinformatics: Repertoire TCRs were checked for matches against a reference library of SARS-CoV-2-specific TCRs that had been generated using the MIRA antigen-specificity platform. Breadth meant the fraction of unique TCRs that were SARS-CoV-2-associated, whereas depth meant the fraction of total T cells that were SARS-CoV-2-associated. Using the MIRA data, each spike-specific TCR was assigned both to the spike region to which the TCR was reactive and to a CD4 or CD8 class. Log10-transformed breadth and depth values were compared by one-way ANOVA with Sidak's multiple comparisons tests. What TCRdb holds here is the immuneACCESS table cut down to in-frame rearrangements. Part of the clones is not present; checked against another copy, under half of the missing clones reflect an unresolved V gene, and the others are unexplained. V and J calls plus clone size are reproduced from that table; the DNA served to infer D and trimming. The sample data list fewer than 100,000 clones, and 90% of these were observed just once. The ten largest account for 8.4% of the sample.

The label giving this sample's time point can be read as: baseline before first vaccination. Vaccinee samples were obtained from the UK trials COV001 and COV002, which included a single-blind randomized controlled phase 2/3 trial of AZD1222 (ChAdOx1 nCoV-19) in healthy adults. For TCRbeta chain sequencing, PBMC samples were collected from trial participants at day 0 and at day 28 after the second dose. The rearrangement joined TRBV21-1 to TRBJ1-5; the tabulated D call, TRBD1, remains unverified against the DNA. TRBV21-1 is noted as a pseudogene. Source: peripheral blood, taken on day 0 of AZD1222 vaccination. The clonotype was recovered from an adult in good health. The nucleotide sequence is given as TGTGCCAGCAGCTCGACAGCCAATAATCAGCCCCAGCATTTT. It translates to CASSSTANNQPQHF.